One T cell receptor beta chain is described in this entry. No antigen is known for it. These data originate in a study of identical twins. Study findings and constraints: While abundant cord blood beta clonotypes carried fewer insertions, memory repertoires showed no such pattern.

The CDR3 has 16 amino acids. TCRdb redid the calling of the 5' RACE reads with MiXCR, one entry per CDR3 protein. The data contain 200,000 to 250,000 distinct CDR3 sequences, approximately 5.9% of them singletons. Separately, the same data were catalogued under a study of T cells expressing NK-cell markers.

This chain connects TRBV21-1 to TRBJ2-6; the listed D gene, TRBD1, was not tested against the DNA. TRBV21-1 is a listed pseudogene. Sample: CD8+ T cells sorted from blood. The TCR was taken from a young woman in good health. This CDR3 is CASSNDTGPGANVLTF. The CDR3 nucleotides are TGTGCCAGCAGCAACGATACAGGCCCCGGGGCCAACGTCCTGACTTTC.